These 31 T cell receptor beta chains were all obtained from the same sample, sequenced in a study of cytomegalovirus exposure and HLA in healthy donors. Sequencing used immunoSEQ multiplex PCR; TCRdb keeps in-frame clones, though not all of them. The repertoire includes about 120,000 clones, around 96% of them detected once, and 1.5% to 2% sits in the top ten. Sequencing was carried out using PBMCs. Receptors originate from a man aged 18 to 30 in good health and CMV-seronegative.

The gene calls are TRBV7-9 and TRBJ2-5; 7 nucleotides align to TRBD1. The CDR3 is 16 amino acids. Germline V gene lookup returns CDR1 SEHNR and CDR2 FQNEAQ (reference sequence). V lost 1 base, J lost 5 bases, and 10 bases stayed unmatched. Here the CDR3 reads CASSLGRQGRPETQYF. The CDR3 nucleotides read TGTGCCAGCAGCTTAGGTCGACAGGGCCGTCCGGAGACCCAGTACTTC.

The V gene is TRBV19, the J gene TRBJ1-1; tentative D call: TRBD1 (5 bases). Trimming left V 4 bases short and J 1 base short, with 7 bases between. The germline V gene has CDR1 LNHDA and CDR2 SQIVND (reference sequence). The CDR3 is 13 residues long. In DNA form, the CDR3 reads TGTGCCAGTAGTACAACAGGGAACACTGAAGCTTTCTTT. It yields the protein CASSTTGNTEAFF.

V and J are TRBV25-1 and TRBJ1-4; 9 bases align to TRBD1. CDR1 and CDR2 (germline): MGHDK, SYGVNS. Trimming took 4 bases from V and 4 from J; bases not matched to a gene: 7. The CDR3 is 16 amino acids. CDR3 in amino acids: CASSGSTGGLNEKLFF. The CDR3, as DNA: TGTGCCAGCAGTGGATCGACAGGGGGACTTAATGAAAAACTGTTTTTT.

The chain combines TRBV10-1 with TRBJ2-7; possibly TRBD2 for D (6 bases). CDR3 length equals 13 residues. Germline V gives CDR1 WNHNN, CDR2 SYGVQD (reference sequence). V lost 10 bases and J lost 0, with 13 bases in between. The CDR3 sequence is CATRDWGSYEQYF. The CDR3 nucleotides read TGCGCCACCCGGGACTGGGGCTCCTACGAGCAGTACTTC.

The gene calls are TRBV6-5 and TRBJ2-1, with 8 bases lining up with TRBD2. Germline assignment: CDR1 MNHEY and CDR2 SVGAGI. Trimming removed 2 bases from V and 8 bases from J; junction bases left unmatched: 8. The CDR3 is 15 amino acids. CDR3 coding DNA: TGTGCCAGCAGTTACGCTCCAGCGGGAGAGGATGAGCAGTTCTTC. Protein: CASSYAPAGEDEQFF.

In regard to this clone: Other nucleotide sequences from this sample produce the same CDR3. The chain is built from TRBV27 and TRBJ1-5; unclear D gene. Germline CDR1 reads MNHEY; CDR2 reads SMNVEV (reference sequence). The CDR3 totals 13 residues. Between the trimmed V and J ends, which lost 0 bases and 4 bases, there was a span of 4 bases. This CDR3 reads CASSLSLNQPQHF. In nucleotides, the CDR3 is TGTGCCAGCAGTTTATCACTGAATCAGCCCCAGCATTTT.

The CDR3 sequence is CASSSTAEGYGYTF. CDR3 nucleotides: TGCGCCAGCAGCTCGACTGCGGAGGGGTATGGCTACACCTTC. The V gene is TRBV5-1, the J gene TRBJ1-2, with D possibly being TRBD1 (5 bases). The CDR3 spans 14 residues. Germline CDR1 and CDR2: SGHRS and YFSETQ. V was trimmed by 3 bases and J by 5 bases, leaving 14 bases between them.

This rearrangement joins TRBV29-1 to TRBJ2-2; possibly TRBD2 for D (6 bases). Per germline, CDR1 SQVTM and CDR2 ANQGSEA. There are 13 residues in the CDR3. The germline V and J ends were trimmed by 6 bases and 6 bases, with 14 bases remaining between them. The CDR3 loop is CSVLMGGAGELFF. The DNA for the CDR3 is TGCAGCGTCCTAATGGGGGGAGCCGGGGAGCTGTTTTTT.

The V call is TRBV28, the J call TRBJ1-5, with 11 bases matching TRBD1. V trimming: 6 bases; J trimming: 6 bases; junction bases outside the gene matches: 7. This CDR3 contains 15 residues. Germline assignment: CDR1 MDHEN and CDR2 SYDVKM. CDR3 bases: TGTGCCAGCAGGAATGGACAGGGGGCCGGTCAGCCCCAGCATTTT. Translation: CASRNGQGAGQPQHF.

The V call is TRBV27, the J call TRBJ2-1; TRBD2 matches at 11 bases. Germline values: CDR1 MNHEY, CDR2 SMNVEV (reference sequence). There are 16 residues in the CDR3. V lost 6 bases to trimming and J lost 0 bases; unmatched junction nucleotides: 4. The CDR3 here is CASRDGLAGSYNEQFF. The CDR3 nucleotides read TGTGCCAGCAGGGATGGACTAGCGGGCTCCTACAATGAGCAGTTCTTC.

This clone showed up just once. CDR3 in amino acids: CASSYSGQAEAFF. The CDR3 nucleotides are TGTGCCAGCAGTTATTCCGGACAGGCAGAAGCTTTCTTT. This chain connects TRBV6-6 to TRBJ1-1; 7 bases align to TRBD1. CDR1 and CDR2 from the germline V gene are MNHNY and SVGAGI (reference sequence). The length of the CDR3 is 13 residues. V shed 3 bases, J shed 8 bases, and the junction held 6 bases outside the gene matches.

CDR3 nucleotides: TGTGCCAGCACCACGGACAGGAGAAAGGAAGCTTTCTTT. Translated, it gives CASTTDRRKEAFF. V is TRBV7-9 and J is TRBJ1-1; 7 bases are shared with TRBD1. V shed 7 bases, J shed 8 bases, and the junction held 10 bases outside the gene matches. Per the germline V gene, CDR1 is SEHNR and CDR2 is FQNEAQ (reference sequence). The CDR3 has 13 amino acids.

The V and J genes are TRBV11-2 and TRBJ2-5; tentative D call: TRBD2 (5 bases). There are 16 residues in the CDR3. V gave up 5 bases and J gave up 2 bases, with 18 bases separating them. Germline-derived CDR1 and CDR2 are SGHAT and FQNNGV. DNA for the CDR3: TGTGCCAGCAGCCCCTTGCCTGAGGGCCTTCAAGAGACCCAGTACTTC. This codes for CASSPLPEGLQETQYF.

Of note for this clone: Relative to the germline gene, one junction end is altered; a read error may explain this. V is TRBV28 and J is TRBJ1-4, with D uncertain. CDR3 length: 12 amino acids. Germline V gene data show CDR1 as MDHEN and CDR2 as SYDVKM. The CDR3 nucleotides are TGTGCCAGCAGTCTCCCCCGAGGCCAGCTTACTTTT. This translates into CASSLPRGQLTF.

The V gene is TRBV27, the J gene TRBJ2-7, with D maybe TRBD1 (6 bases). V lost 5 bases to trimming and J lost 2 bases, with 16 bases between them. From germline, CDR1 is MNHEY and CDR2 SMNVEV (reference sequence). The CDR3 has 15 amino acids. The DNA of the CDR3 is TGTGCCAGCAGTCGACTGGACAGCCTGACCTACGAGCAGTACTTC. This codes for CASSRLDSLTYEQYF.

The V call is TRBV2, the J call TRBJ1-1; TRBD1 is a possible D gene (6 bases). From germline, CDR1 is SNHLY and CDR2 FYNNEI. The length of the CDR3 is 14 residues. Trimming shortened V by 6 bases and J by 4 bases, and 15 bases separated the two germline ends. The CDR3, as DNA: TGTGCCAGCAGACCTATACAGGGCTCCACTGAAGCTTTCTTT. This translates into CASRPIQGSTEAFF.

The chain employs TRBV5-1 and TRBJ2-1; D perhaps matches TRBD1 (6 bases). This CDR3 comprises 15 residues. The V end lost 4 bases, the J end lost 6 bases, and 17 bases lay between the germline ends. In germline, CDR1 is SGHRS, CDR2 YFSETQ. CDR3 loop: CASSPQGTQGNEQFF. The DNA for the CDR3 is TGCGCCAGCAGCCCCCAGGGGACCCAGGGCAATGAGCAGTTCTTC.

The chain combines TRBV19 with TRBJ2-4; 9 bases align to TRBD1. Germline values: CDR1 LNHDA, CDR2 SQIVND (reference sequence). The CDR3 covers 15 residues. The junction had 4 bases not matched to a gene; V was cut back by 3 bases and J by 4 bases. The CDR3 bases are TGTGCCAGTAGTATCATGACAGGGGGGAAAAACATTCAGTACTTC. It yields the protein CASSIMTGGKNIQYF.

This rearrangement joins TRBV28 to TRBJ2-1; the D gene is possibly TRBD1 (5 bases). Per the germline V gene, CDR1 is MDHEN and CDR2 is SYDVKM. Trimming left V 5 bases short and J 8 bases short, with 13 bases between. CDR3 size: 13 residues. For the CDR3, the DNA is TGTGCCAGCAGTGTCTCAGGGTCCCATGAGCAGTTCTTC. This translates into CASSVSGSHEQFF. Using reference TRBV28 and TRBJ2-1 for the parts outside the CDR3, the full variable domain is DVKVTQSSRYLVKRTGEKVFLECVQDMDHENMFWYRQDPGLGLRLIYFSYDVKMKEKGDIPEGYSVSREKKERFSLILESASTNQTSMYLCASSVSGSHEQFFGPGTRLTVL.

CDR3 region: CASSLEPNTEAFF. CDR3 DNA sequence: TGTGCCAGCAGCTTAGAGCCTAACACTGAAGCTTTCTTT. The chain couples TRBV7-2 to TRBJ1-1; D gene unclear. The germline V gene encodes CDR1 SGHTA and CDR2 FQGNSA. Trimming cost V 1 base and J 2 bases, with 5 bases left between them. This CDR3 is 13 amino acids long.

The V call is TRBV28, the J call TRBJ2-7; D might be TRBD1 (6 bases). Germline CDR1 reads MDHEN; CDR2 reads SYDVKM. The CDR3 length is 16 residues. The V end was cut by 1 base, the J end by 7 bases, with 20 bases between. The CDR3 reads CASSLSLQGRGNEQYF. The CDR3 DNA follows: TGTGCCAGCAGTTTATCCCTCCAGGGCAGGGGAAATGAGCAGTACTTC.

The genes are TRBV18 and TRBJ2-1; 7 bases line up with TRBD1. The CDR3 is 15 residues long. The germline V gene encodes CDR1 KGHSH and CDR2 LQKENI. V lost 6 bases, J lost 0 bases, and 5 bases stayed unmatched. CDR3 region: CASSPGQVSYNEQFF. CDR3 nucleotides: TGTGCCAGCTCGCCCGGACAGGTCTCCTACAATGAGCAGTTCTTC.

V usage is TRBV11-3 and J usage is TRBJ2-5; D gene ambiguous. Trimming cost V 0 bases and J 5 bases, with 13 bases left between them. Germline lookup yields CDR1 SGHNT and CDR2 YENEEA. The CDR3 extends over 15 amino acids. CDR3 sequence reads: CASSLETPPGETQYF. CDR3 DNA: TGTGCCAGCAGCTTAGAGACCCCCCCCGGGGAGACCCAGTACTTC.

The J gene is TRBJ1-1, the V gene TRBV18, with 9 positions matching TRBD1. This CDR3 is built from 15 residues. Per germline, CDR1 KGHSH and CDR2 LQKENI. Unmatched junction bases numbered 5, after V lost 5 bases and J lost 1 base. CDR3 residues: CASSTGDRANTEAFF. CDR3 nucleotides: TGTGCCAGCTCAACGGGGGACAGGGCGAACACTGAAGCTTTCTTT.

The genes are TRBV27 and TRBJ2-7; 8 nucleotides line up with TRBD2. V shed 0 bases and J 3 bases; nucleotides not matched to a gene: 4. The CDR3 covers 15 residues. Germline CDR1 MNHEY, CDR2 SMNVEV (reference sequence). The CDR3 DNA follows: TGTGCCAGCAGTTTATCGGCTAGCGGGCGCTACGAGCAGTACTTC. This sequence encodes CASSLSASGRYEQYF.

The chain uses TRBV6-6 and TRBJ2-1, with a weak D call TRBD2 (5 bases). In germline, CDR1 is MNHNY, CDR2 SVGAGI (reference sequence). Trimming took off 8 bases at V and 2 bases at J, with 13 bases between the two ends. The CDR3 extends over 14 amino acids. CDR3 nucleotide sequence: TGTGCCAGCTCACGGGGTACCACCTACAATGAGCAGTTCTTC. Translated: CASSRGTTYNEQFF.

This chain links TRBV12-5 with TRBJ2-2; 8 nucleotides agree with TRBD1. Germline CDR1 reads LGHNT; CDR2 reads FRNRAP. Losses at the gene ends were 6 bases for V and 5 bases for J; bases not matched to a gene: 5. The CDR3 spans 14 residues. The CDR3 reads CASGLTGETGELFF. CDR3 coding DNA: TGTGCTAGTGGACTGACAGGGGAAACCGGGGAGCTGTTTTTT.

The CDR3 DNA sequence: TGCAGCGTTGAAGCGGGGGACGGGGCCAACGTCCTGACTTTC. As protein: CSVEAGDGANVLTF. The chain combines TRBV29-1 with TRBJ2-6; D possibly corresponds to TRBD2 (6 bases). The V end was cut by 1 base, the J end by 4 bases, with 8 bases between. This CDR3 comprises 14 residues. The germline gives CDR1 SQVTM, CDR2 ANQGSEA. Complete variable domain (other parts from reference TRBV29-1 and TRBJ2-6): SAVISQKPSRDICQRGTSLTIQCQVDSQVTMMFWYRQQPGQSLTLIATANQGSEATYESGFVIDKFPISRPNLTFSTLTVSNMSPEDSSIYLCSVEAGDGANVLTFGAGSRLTVL.

Remarks on this clone: A read error may account for a junction end that differs from germline. The chain is built from TRBV19 and TRBJ2-1; 9 bases are a match to TRBD2. Germline V gene data show CDR1 as LNHDA and CDR2 as SQIVND (reference sequence). The CDR3 contains 11 residues. CDR3 sequence reads: CASRGGGRVIF. Here the CDR3 DNA reads TGTGCCAGTCGAGGAGGCGGGAGGGTAATCTTC.

In its sample, this clone was seen once. V and J are TRBV19 and TRBJ2-2; D unresolved. Germline V gene data show CDR1 as LNHDA and CDR2 as SQIVND (reference sequence). Trimming removed 3 bases at V and 6 bases at J, with 8 bases between. The CDR3 consists of 13 residues. Here the CDR3 DNA reads TGTGCCAGTAGTATCCAGGAATCCGGGGAGCTGTTTTTT. Translating it yields CASSIQESGELFF.

In the case of this clone: The sample carries other DNA sequences with the same CDR3. The rearrangement links TRBV9 to TRBJ2-7; D gene ambiguous. The CDR3 is 13 amino acids. V gave up 0 bases and J gave up 2 bases, with 6 bases separating them. The germline V gene has CDR1 SGDLS and CDR2 YYNGEE. CDR3: CASSVGQTYEQYF. For the CDR3, the DNA is TGTGCCAGCAGCGTAGGTCAAACCTACGAGCAGTACTTC.